This T cell receptor (beta chain) was sequenced during a study of blood T cells in healthy people across ages. Regarding the study as a whole: The diversity estimates, figures obtained from one million T cells, were considered underestimates.

Isolated per sample were at least 6 million PBMCs. The CDR3 consists of 14 residues. Germline-derived CDR1 and CDR2 are SNHLY and FYNNEI. A note on this clonotype: Its specificity is unknown.

It was with a sample-barcoded 5' primer and a J-beta primer mix that a second PCR of about 6 to 12 cycles was run. TCRdb reprocessed the 5' RACE reads with MiXCR, giving one entry per CDR3 protein. The sample comprises some 920,000 distinct CDR3 sequences, just over 50% of which are singletons, and around 21% rests with the top ten. The sequenced sample consisted of blood. The chain links TRBV2 to TRBJ2-5, with D possibly matching TRBD2 (7 bases). The assigned J gene may be wrong: the sequence end matches TRBJ2-7 better. The clonotype was recovered from an older woman in good health. CDR3 region: CASSGGGGGHEQYF. CDR3 sequence (DNA): TGTGCCAGCAGTGGTGGGGGAGGGGGGCACGAGCAGTACTTC.